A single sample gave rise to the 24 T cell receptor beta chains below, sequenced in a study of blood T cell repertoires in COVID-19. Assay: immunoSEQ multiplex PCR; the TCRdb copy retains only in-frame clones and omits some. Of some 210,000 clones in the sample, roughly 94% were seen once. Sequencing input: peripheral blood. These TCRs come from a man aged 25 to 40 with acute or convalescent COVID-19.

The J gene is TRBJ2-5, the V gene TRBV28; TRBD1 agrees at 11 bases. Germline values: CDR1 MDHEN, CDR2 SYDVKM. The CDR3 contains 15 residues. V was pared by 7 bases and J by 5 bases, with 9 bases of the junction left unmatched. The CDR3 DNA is TGTGCCAGCATTATGATGGGACAGGGGGGGGAGACCCAGTACTTC. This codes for CASIMMGQGGETQYF.

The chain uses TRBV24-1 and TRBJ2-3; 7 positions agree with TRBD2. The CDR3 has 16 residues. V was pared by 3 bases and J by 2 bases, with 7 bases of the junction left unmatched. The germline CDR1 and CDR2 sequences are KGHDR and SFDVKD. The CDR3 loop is CATSDRAGPFTDTQYF. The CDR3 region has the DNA TGTGCCACCAGTGATCGAGCGGGACCCTTCACAGATACGCAGTATTTT.

This CDR3 is CASNGQGSYEQYF. CDR3 DNA sequence: TGTGCCAGCAATGGACAGGGATCCTACGAGCAGTACTTC. This chain links TRBV27 with TRBJ2-7, with 8 positions matching TRBD1. CDR3 length: 13 amino acids. The germline gives CDR1 MNHEY, CDR2 SMNVEV (reference sequence). Trimming removed 7 bases from V and 1 base from J; junction bases left unmatched: 3.

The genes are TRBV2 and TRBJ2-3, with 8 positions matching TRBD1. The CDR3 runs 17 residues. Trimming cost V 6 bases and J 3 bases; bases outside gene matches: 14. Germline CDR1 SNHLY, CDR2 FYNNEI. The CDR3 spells CASSGQGLTRDTDTQYF. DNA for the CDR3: TGTGCCAGCAGCGGACAGGGTCTAACTCGGGATACAGATACGCAGTATTTT. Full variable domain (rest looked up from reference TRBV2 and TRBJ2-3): EPEVTQTPSHQVTQMGQEVILRCVPISNHLYFYWYRQILGQKVEFLVSFYNNEISEKSEIFDDQFSVERPDGSNFTLKIRSTKLEDSAMYFCASSGQGLTRDTDTQYFGPGTRLTVL.

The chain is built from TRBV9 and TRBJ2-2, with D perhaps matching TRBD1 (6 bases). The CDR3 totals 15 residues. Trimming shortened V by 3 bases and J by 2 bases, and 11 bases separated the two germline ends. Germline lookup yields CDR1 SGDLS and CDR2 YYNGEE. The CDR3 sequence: CASSERQANTGELFF. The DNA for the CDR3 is TGTGCCAGCAGCGAACGACAGGCTAACACCGGGGAGCTGTTTTTT.

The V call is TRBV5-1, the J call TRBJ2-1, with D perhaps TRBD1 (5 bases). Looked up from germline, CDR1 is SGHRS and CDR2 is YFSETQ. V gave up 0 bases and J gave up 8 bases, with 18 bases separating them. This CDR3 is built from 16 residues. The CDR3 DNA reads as TGCGCCAGCAGCTTGGAGGCGTCCACAGGCGTATATGAGCAGTTCTTC. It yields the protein CASSLEASTGVYEQFF.

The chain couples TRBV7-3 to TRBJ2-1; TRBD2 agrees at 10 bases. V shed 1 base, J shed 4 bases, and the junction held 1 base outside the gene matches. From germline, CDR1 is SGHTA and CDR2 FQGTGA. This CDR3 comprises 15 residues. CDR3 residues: CASSLNSGRYNEQFF. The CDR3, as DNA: TGTGCCAGCAGCTTAAATAGCGGGAGGTACAATGAGCAGTTCTTC.

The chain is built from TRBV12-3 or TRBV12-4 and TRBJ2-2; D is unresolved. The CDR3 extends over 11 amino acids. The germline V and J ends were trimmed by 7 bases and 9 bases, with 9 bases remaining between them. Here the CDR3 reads CASTPERELFF. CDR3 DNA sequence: TGTGCCAGCACCCCTGAGCGGGAGCTGTTTTTT.

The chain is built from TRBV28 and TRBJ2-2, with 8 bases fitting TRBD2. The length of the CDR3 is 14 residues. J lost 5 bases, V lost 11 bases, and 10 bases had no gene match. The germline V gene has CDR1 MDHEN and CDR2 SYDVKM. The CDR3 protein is CASRGGRRTGELFF. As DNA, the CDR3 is TGTGCCTCACGGGGGGGGCGGAGAACCGGGGAGCTGTTTTTT.

The CDR3: CATSPLWGSEVGNQPQHF. The DNA for the CDR3 is TGTGCCACCAGCCCCTTATGGGGCAGCGAGGTGGGGAATCAGCCCCAGCATTTT. The chain couples TRBV15 to TRBJ1-5; TRBD1 is a possible D gene (5 bases). CDR1 LNHNV and CDR2 YYDKDF come from the germline V gene (reference sequence). The length of the CDR3 is 18 residues. Trimming removed 5 bases from V and 4 bases from J, with 24 bases in between.

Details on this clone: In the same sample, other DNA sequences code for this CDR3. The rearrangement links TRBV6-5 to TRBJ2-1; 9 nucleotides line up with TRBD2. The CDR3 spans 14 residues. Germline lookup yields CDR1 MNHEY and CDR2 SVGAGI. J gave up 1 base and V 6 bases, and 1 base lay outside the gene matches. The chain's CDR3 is CASRTSGSYNEQFF. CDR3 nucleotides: TGTGCCAGCAGGACTAGCGGATCCTACAATGAGCAGTTCTTC.

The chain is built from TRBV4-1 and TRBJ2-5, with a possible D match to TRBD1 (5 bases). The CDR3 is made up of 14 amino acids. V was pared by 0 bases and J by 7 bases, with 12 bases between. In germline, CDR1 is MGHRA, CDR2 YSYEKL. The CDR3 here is CASSQEPGSATQYF. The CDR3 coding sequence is TGCGCCAGCAGCCAAGAACCAGGGTCGGCGACCCAGTACTTC.

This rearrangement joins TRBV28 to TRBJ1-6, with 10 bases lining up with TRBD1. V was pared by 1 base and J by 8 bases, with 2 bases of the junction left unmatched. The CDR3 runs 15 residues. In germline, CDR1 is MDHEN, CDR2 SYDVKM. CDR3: CASSLFGTGDSPLHF. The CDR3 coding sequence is TGTGCCAGCAGTTTATTTGGGACAGGGGATTCACCCCTCCACTTT.

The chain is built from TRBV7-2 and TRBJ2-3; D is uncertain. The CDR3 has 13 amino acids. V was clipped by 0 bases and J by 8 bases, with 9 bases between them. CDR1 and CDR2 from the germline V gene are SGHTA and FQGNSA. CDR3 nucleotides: TGTGCCAGCAGCTTAGCACGTTCGGGTACGCAGTATTTT. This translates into CASSLARSGTQYF.

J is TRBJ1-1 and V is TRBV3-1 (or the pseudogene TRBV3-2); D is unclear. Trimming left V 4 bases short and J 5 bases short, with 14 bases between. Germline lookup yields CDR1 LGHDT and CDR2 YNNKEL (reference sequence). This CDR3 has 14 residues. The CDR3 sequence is CASSRSGRSTEAFF. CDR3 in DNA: TGTGCCAGCAGCCGTTCTGGGAGATCGACTGAAGCTTTCTTT.

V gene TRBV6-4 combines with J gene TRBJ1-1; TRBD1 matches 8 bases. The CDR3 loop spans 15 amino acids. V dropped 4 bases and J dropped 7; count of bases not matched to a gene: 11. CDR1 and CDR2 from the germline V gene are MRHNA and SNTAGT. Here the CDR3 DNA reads TGTGCCAGCAGTGTGTCCTTCGGGACAGGATATGAAGCTTTCTTT. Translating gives CASSVSFGTGYEAFF.

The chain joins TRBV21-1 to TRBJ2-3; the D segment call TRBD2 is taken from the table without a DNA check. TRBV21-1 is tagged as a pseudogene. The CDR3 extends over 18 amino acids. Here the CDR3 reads CASSKRRTSFQSTDTQYF. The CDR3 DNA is TGTGCCAGCAGCAAAAGGAGGACTAGCTTTCAGAGCACAGATACGCAGTATTTT.

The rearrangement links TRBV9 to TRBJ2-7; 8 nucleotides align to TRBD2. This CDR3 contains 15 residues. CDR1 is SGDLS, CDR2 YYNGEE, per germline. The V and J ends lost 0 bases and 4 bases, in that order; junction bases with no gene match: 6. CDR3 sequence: CASSVGSGLVYEQYF. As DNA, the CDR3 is TGTGCCAGCAGCGTAGGTTCGGGACTAGTGTACGAGCAGTACTTC.

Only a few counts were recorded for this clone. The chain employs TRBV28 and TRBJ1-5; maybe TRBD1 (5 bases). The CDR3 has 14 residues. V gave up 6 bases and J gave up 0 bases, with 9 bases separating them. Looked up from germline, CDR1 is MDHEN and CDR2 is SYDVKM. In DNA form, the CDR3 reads TGTGCCAGCAGACCAGGGAATAGCAATCAGCCCCAGCATTTT. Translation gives CASRPGNSNQPQHF.

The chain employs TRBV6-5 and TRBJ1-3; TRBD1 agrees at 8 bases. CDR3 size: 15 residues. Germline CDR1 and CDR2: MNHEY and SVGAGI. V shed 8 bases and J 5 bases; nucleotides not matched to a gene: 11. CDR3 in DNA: TGTGCCAGCCGTAATTCAGGGGGCGCGAGAAACACCATATATTTT. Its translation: CASRNSGGARNTIYF.

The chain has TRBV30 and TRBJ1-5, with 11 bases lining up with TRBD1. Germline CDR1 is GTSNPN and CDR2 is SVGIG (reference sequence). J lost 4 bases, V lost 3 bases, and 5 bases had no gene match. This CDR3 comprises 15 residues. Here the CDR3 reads CAWSVGTGGNQPQHF. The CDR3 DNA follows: TGTGCCTGGAGCGTTGGGACAGGGGGAAATCAGCCCCAGCATTTT. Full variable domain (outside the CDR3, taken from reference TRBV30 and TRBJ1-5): SQTIHQWPATLVQPVGSPLSLECTVEGTSNPNLYWYRQAAGRGLQLLFYSVGIGQISSEVPQNLSASRPQDRQFILSSKKLLLSDSGFYLCAWSVGTGGNQPQHFGDGTRLSIL.

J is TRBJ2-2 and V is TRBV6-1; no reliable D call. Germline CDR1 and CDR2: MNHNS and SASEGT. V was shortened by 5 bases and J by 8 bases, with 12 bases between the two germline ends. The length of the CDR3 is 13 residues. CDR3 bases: TGTGCCAGCAGTCCAGTGGCCAGAGGGGAGCTGTTTTTT. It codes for CASSPVARGELFF.

CDR3 DNA: TGTGCCAGCAGTGACAGGGGTAACTATGGCTACACCTTC. This encodes CASSDRGNYGYTF. The V gene is TRBV2, the J gene TRBJ1-2; tentatively, D is TRBD1 (6 bases). Trimming took off 3 bases at V and 1 base at J, with 6 bases between the two ends. Germline V CDR1 and CDR2: SNHLY, FYNNEI. This CDR3 comprises 13 residues.

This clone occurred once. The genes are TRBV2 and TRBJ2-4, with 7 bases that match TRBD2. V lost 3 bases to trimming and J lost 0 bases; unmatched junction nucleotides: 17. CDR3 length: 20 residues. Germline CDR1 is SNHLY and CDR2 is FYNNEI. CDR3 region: CASSEFQTDGGRLAKNIQYF. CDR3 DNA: TGTGCCAGCAGTGAGTTCCAGACGGACGGGGGGAGATTAGCCAAAAACATTCAGTACTTC.